Here is one T cell receptor (beta chain) with its context. This clone was counted at least ten times. No cognate antigen has been identified for it. It has no much larger one-base neighbor in the sample; base qualities were not kept. The library came from PCR. The data were produced on an Illumina HiSeq 4000. The TCR beta-chain CDR3 region of each patient was profiled by high-throughput sequencing. The source study handled its data this way. Drawing on CDR3 differences between clinicopathological groups, the researchers built a classifier meant to tell apart patients with distant-metastatic papillary thyroid cancer. Repertoire diversity was assessed with the Shannon index, and tumor-blood repertoire similarity with the Morisita-Horn index. TCRdb trimmed public reads at Q25 via fastp, called clones via MiXCR and kept in-frame beta chains. In this record, the V and J calls reflect TCRdb's handling and not the investigators' own analysis. This sample comprises over 20,000 clones, over 30% of them detected only once. 11% to 15% of the sample is held by the ten biggest clonotypes.

None of the patients had been given any treatment before thyroid surgery. The study retrospectively analysed patient clinical samples collected from about 2012 to 2019 using T-cell receptor beta sequencing. From the cysteine up to the phenylalanine, the CDR3 has a length of 13 residues. Only the CDR3 portion is preserved as DNA: 39 bases, with reading frame beginning at the first base. The germline V gene encodes CDR1 MNHNS and CDR2 SASEGT. Trimming takes 5 bases from V and 6 bases from J, and the germline ends sit 11 bases apart. This entry comes from a study of metastatic and nonmetastatic thyroid tumors (dated by TCRdb to between 2020 and 2021). About the investigation overall: The researchers compared repertoires between peripheral blood samples and tumor or nodule tissue samples from patients with malignant or benign thyroid disease. Points the paper makes about the study in general: In both blood and tumor samples, TCR beta diversity was reported to be significantly higher in malignant tumors than in benign nodules.

This receptor was identified in a female donor with papillary thyroid cancer or a benign thyroid nodule (not recorded which). Some clones in this sample may be carry-over from other donors' samples. Input material: blood. Here the chain combines TRBV6-1 and TRBJ1-5; no D gene is confidently identified. The CDR3 here reads CASSQTWGQPQHF. The nucleotides read TGTGCCAGCAGTCAGACCTGGGGTCAGCCCCAGCATTTT.